Shown below are 13 T cell receptor beta chains from a single sample sequenced in a study of blood T cell repertoires in COVID-19 (dated by TCRdb to 2018 to 2021). The library was obtained by the immunoSEQ multiplex PCR assay. The clones in this table, taken by TCRdb from immuneACCESS, are in-frame only. Not every clone is retained; where verified, under half of the shortfall comes from an unresolved V gene, and the cause of the rest is unknown. The sample table records a few hundred thousand clones; roughly four fifths of these occur just once. The ten biggest clones cover 1.1% of the sample. Sequenced: peripheral blood. These receptors were collected from a human donor with acute or convalescent COVID-19. The donor label of this sample is uncertain.

This clone was detected only once. The V gene is TRBV6-6, the J gene TRBJ2-3, with D possibly TRBD1 on 5 matching bases. In germline, CDR1 is MNHNY, CDR2 SVGAGI (reference sequence). The CDR3 runs 13 residues. Trimming shortened V by 5 bases and J by 2 bases, and 8 bases separated the two germline ends. CDR3 residues: CASSNRNTDTQYF. CDR3 sequence (DNA): TGTGCCAGCAGTAACAGGAACACAGATACGCAGTATTTT.

V gene TRBV2 combines with J gene TRBJ1-4; 9 nucleotides align to TRBD1. V was pared by 4 bases and J by 3 bases, with 9 bases of the junction left unmatched. Germline V gives CDR1 SNHLY, CDR2 FYNNEI. This CDR3 has 17 amino acids. CDR3 sequence: CASSARGTGRPNEKLFF. The DNA of the CDR3 is TGTGCCAGCAGTGCCAGGGGGACAGGGCGTCCTAATGAAAAACTGTTTTTT.

The rearrangement uses TRBV7-2 and TRBJ1-5, with D tentatively TRBD1 (6 bases). The CDR3 length is 14 residues. The ends were cut back, 8 bases at V and 3 bases at J, with 14 bases in the middle. The germline V gene has CDR1 SGHTA and CDR2 FQGNSA. As DNA, the CDR3 is TGTGCCAGCCAAAGCGGACAGCCCAATCAGCCCCAGCATTTT. The encoded protein is CASQSGQPNQPQHF.

This clone has only one observation. Here the CDR3 reads CASSQLTSGGYEQYF. CDR3 bases: TGCGCCAGCAGCCAATTGACTAGCGGGGGCTACGAGCAGTACTTC. This sequence joins TRBV4-1 and TRBJ2-7; 12 bases are shared with TRBD2. The V gene's germline CDR1 is MGHRA and CDR2 YSYEKL. Germline trimming cut 2 bases from V and 3 bases from J; bases unmatched to any gene: 2. The CDR3 spans 15 residues.

V usage is TRBV5-4 and J usage is TRBJ1-1; TRBD1 might be the D (5 bases). The CDR3 sequence is 14 residues long. Per the germline V gene, CDR1 is SGHNT and CDR2 is YYREEE (reference sequence). Trimming removed 5 bases at V and 6 bases at J, with 17 bases between. CDR3 in DNA: TGTGCCAGCAGAGGGGCCCAAGGGTTGCCTGAAGCTTTCTTT. Protein sequence: CASRGAQGLPEAFF.

Remarks on this clone: At one boundary the junction diverges from the germline segment, which might be a read error. This chain links TRBV28 with TRBJ1-1; possibly TRBD1 for D (6 bases). There are 11 residues in the CDR3. The germline V gene has CDR1 MDHEN and CDR2 SYDVKM. For the CDR3, the DNA is TGCGGGACGGACAGCCCGTTTGAAGCTTTCTTT. This gives the protein CGTDSPFEAFF.

The rearrangement uses TRBV7-9 and TRBJ2-7, with 11 bases matching TRBD1. The V and J ends lost 5 bases and 6 bases, in that order; junction bases with no gene match: 9. Germline V gene lookup returns CDR1 SEHNR and CDR2 FQNEAQ (reference sequence). The CDR3 has 15 amino acids. CDR3 region: CASSQGQGARGEQYF. CDR3 DNA sequence: TGTGCCAGCAGCCAAGGACAGGGGGCGCGGGGCGAGCAGTACTTC.

The rearrangement joins TRBV18 to TRBJ2-5, with TRBD1 matching 7 bases. V dropped 1 base and J dropped 2; count of bases not matched to a gene: 4. The CDR3 consists of 15 residues. Germline CDR1 is KGHSH and CDR2 is LQKENI. Here the CDR3 DNA reads TGTGCCAGCTCACCACGGGACAGTGAACAAGAGACCCAGTACTTC. Its protein is CASSPRDSEQETQYF.

The chain employs TRBV7-6 and TRBJ2-7; tentatively, D is TRBD1 (5 bases). The CDR3 has 14 residues. CDR1 SGHVS and CDR2 FNYEAQ come from the germline V gene. With 4 bases removed from V and 0 bases from J, the gap between germline ends came to 10 bases. Written as DNA, the CDR3 is TGTGCCAGCAGCTCACAGGAATACTCCTACGAGCAGTACTTC. Its protein product is CASSSQEYSYEQYF.

The rearrangement uses TRBV28 and TRBJ2-5; D is unresolved. V was pared by 3 bases and J by 7 bases, with 15 bases between. The germline CDR1 and CDR2 sequences are MDHEN and SYDVKM. The CDR3 consists of 14 residues. CDR3 DNA: TGTGCCAGCAGTTTTCTCGGTCACAGTGCGACCCAGTACTTC. It yields the protein CASSFLGHSATQYF.

V is TRBV6-5 and J is TRBJ2-7; D possibly corresponds to TRBD2 (6 bases). Trimming took off 8 bases at V and 3 bases at J, with 17 bases between the two ends. Germline values: CDR1 MNHEY, CDR2 SVGAGI. The CDR3 is 14 amino acids. CDR3 sequence reads: CASFDGGTLYEQYF. The CDR3 region has the DNA TGTGCCAGCTTCGATGGAGGGACCCTCTACGAGCAGTACTTC.

The V call is TRBV24-1, the J call TRBJ2-5; D call uncertain. CDR3 size: 16 residues. CDR1 is KGHDR, CDR2 SFDVKD, per germline. Trimming shortened V by 3 bases and J by 4 bases, and 17 bases separated the two germline ends. CDR3 nucleotides: TGTGCCACCAGTGATCCCAGAGGAAGTGGTCCAGAGACCCAGTACTTC. Its protein is CATSDPRGSGPETQYF.

A word on this clone: Relative to the germline gene, one junction end is altered; a read error may explain this. The rearrangement links TRBV7-2 to TRBJ2-5; 12 bases fit TRBD2. This CDR3 region has 13 residues. Per the germline V gene, CDR1 is SGHTA and CDR2 is FQGNSA. The CDR3 protein is CASSPRTSGDPDF. CDR3 coding DNA: TGTGCCAGCAGCCCCAGGACTAGCGGGGACCCAGACTTC.